What follows is one TCR beta chain and its context. Its antigen is as yet unknown. Separate from the approximately 650-subject first cohort, the roughly 130-subject validation cohort was the one that the donors belonged to. The CDR3 extends over 16 amino acids. Trimming shortened V by 0 bases and J by 9 bases, and 18 bases separated the two germline ends. CDR1 SGHAT and CDR2 FQNNGV come from the germline V gene. This sample stems from a study of cytomegalovirus exposure and HLA in healthy donors. Turning to the study itself: It was reported in a later analysis that the approximately 120 validation repertoires used the same platform as the approximately 670 first-cohort repertoires. Study results and caveats: Investigators reported around 150 TCR beta chains as tied to cytomegalovirus. Using the classifier, cytomegalovirus status was reportedly diagnosed with high specificity and sensitivity.

Profiled with immunoSEQ multiplex PCR; TCRdb holds only in-frame clones, not every one. In the table there are tens of thousands of clones, over 85% of which are singletons. The genes are TRBV11-2 and TRBJ2-1; D call uncertain. This TCR was sampled from a man younger than 35 in good health and CMV-seropositive. Sequenced sample: PBMCs. Written as DNA, the CDR3 is TGTGCCAGCAGCTTAGAAGGAACCGATCTAGGCTTTGAGCAGTTCTTC. Translating it yields CASSLEGTDLGFEQFF.